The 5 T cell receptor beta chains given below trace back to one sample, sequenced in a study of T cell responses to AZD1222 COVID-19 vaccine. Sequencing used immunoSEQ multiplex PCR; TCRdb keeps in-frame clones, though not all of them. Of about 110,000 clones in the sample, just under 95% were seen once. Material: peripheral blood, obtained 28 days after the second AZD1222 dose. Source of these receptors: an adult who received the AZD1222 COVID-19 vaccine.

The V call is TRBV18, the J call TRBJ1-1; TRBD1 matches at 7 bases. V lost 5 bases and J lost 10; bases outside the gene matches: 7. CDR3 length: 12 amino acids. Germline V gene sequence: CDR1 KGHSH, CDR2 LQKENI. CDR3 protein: CASSAVQGGAFF. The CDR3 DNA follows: TGTGCCAGCTCAGCAGTGCAGGGGGGAGCTTTCTTT. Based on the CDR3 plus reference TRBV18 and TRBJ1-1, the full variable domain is NAGVMQNPRHLVRRRGQEARLRCSPMKGHSHVYWYRQLPEEGLKFMVYLQKENIIDESGMPKERFSAEFPKEGPSILRIQQVVRGDSAAYFCASSAVQGGAFFGQGTRLTVV.

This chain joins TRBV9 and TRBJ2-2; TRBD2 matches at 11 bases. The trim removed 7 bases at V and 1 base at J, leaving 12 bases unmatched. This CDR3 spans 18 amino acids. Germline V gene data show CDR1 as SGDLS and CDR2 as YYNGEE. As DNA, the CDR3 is TGTGCCAGCTACCCCGGACTAGCGGGTCCAGGGAACACCGGGGAGCTGTTTTTT. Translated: CASYPGLAGPGNTGELFF.

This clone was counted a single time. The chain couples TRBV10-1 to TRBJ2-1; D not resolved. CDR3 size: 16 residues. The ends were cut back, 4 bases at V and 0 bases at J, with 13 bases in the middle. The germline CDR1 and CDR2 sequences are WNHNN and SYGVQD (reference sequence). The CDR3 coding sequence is TGCGCCAGCAGTGGAGGACCCATCGACTCCTACAATGAGCAGTTCTTC. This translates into CASSGGPIDSYNEQFF.

The CDR3 here is CAQRPRGNTGELFF. CDR3 sequence (DNA): TGTGCCCAGAGGCCCAGGGGAAACACCGGGGAGCTGTTTTTT. The chain combines TRBV30 with TRBJ2-2; D possibly corresponds to TRBD1 (6 bases). Between the trimmed V and J ends, which lost 8 bases and 2 bases, there was a span of 15 bases. The V gene's germline CDR1 is GTSNPN and CDR2 SVGIG (reference sequence). The CDR3 is made up of 14 amino acids.

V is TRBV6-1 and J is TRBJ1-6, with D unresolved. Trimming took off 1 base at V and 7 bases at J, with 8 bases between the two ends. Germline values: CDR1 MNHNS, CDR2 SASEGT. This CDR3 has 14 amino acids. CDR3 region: CASSEDGENSPLHF. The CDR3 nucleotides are TGTGCCAGCAGTGAAGATGGGGAAAATTCACCCCTCCACTTT.